These 18 T cell receptor beta chains originate from one sample sequenced in a study of control samples from healthy donors and cancer patients. Here immunoSEQ multiplex PCR was the method, and the copy in TCRdb shows in-frame clones only, minus some. The repertoire holds roughly 160,000 clones, with roughly 95% as singletons. Input material: blood. The receptors were gathered from a woman aged 25 to 39 in good health.

V usage is TRBV5-5 and J usage is TRBJ1-3, with D unclear. Trimming stripped 0 bases from V and 4 bases from J, with 11 bases between. In germline, CDR1 is SGHKS, CDR2 YYEKEE (reference sequence). The CDR3 is 15 residues long. CDR3 region: CASSLDPSEGNTIYF. CDR3 coding DNA: TGTGCCAGCAGCTTGGACCCCTCAGAGGGAAACACCATATATTTT. The full variable domain, with the rest looked up from reference TRBV5-5 and TRBJ1-3, is DAGVTQSPTHLIKTRGQQVTLRCSPISGHKSVSWYQQVLGQGPQFIFQYYEKEERGRGNFPDRFSARQFPNYSSELNVNALLLGDSALYLCASSLDPSEGNTIYFGEGSWLTVV.

This chain links TRBV19 with TRBJ2-3; D gene ambiguous. CDR3 length equals 11 residues. CDR1 is LNHDA and CDR2 is SQIVND in the germline V gene (reference sequence). V was trimmed by 4 bases and J by 2 bases, leaving 1 base between them. Written as DNA, the CDR3 is TGTGCCAGTAGTAACACAGATACGCAGTATTTT. Protein product: CASSNTDTQYF.

The table lists this clone with a few counts. This sequence joins TRBV6-5 and TRBJ1-4, with 11 bases matching TRBD1. The CDR3 contains 14 residues. Germline V gives CDR1 MNHEY, CDR2 SVGAGI. J lost 7 bases, V lost 6 bases, and 4 bases had no gene match. In DNA form, the CDR3 reads TGTGCCAGCAGCATGGACAGGGGGCGTGAAAAACTGTTTTTT. Translation: CASSMDRGREKLFF.

This chain links TRBV10-3 with TRBJ1-4, with no clear D. This CDR3 has 13 residues. Germline V gene lookup returns CDR1 ENHRY and CDR2 SYGVKD. With 7 bases removed from V and 3 bases from J, the gap between germline ends came to 9 bases. CDR3 DNA: TGTGCCATCAAGGGTTACGCTAATGAAAAACTGTTTTTT. Residues: CAIKGYANEKLFF.

The CDR3, as DNA: TGTGCCAGCCCGATGGTTCAGCCCCAGCATTTT. This gives the protein CASPMVQPQHF. This chain joins TRBV18 and TRBJ1-5; no clear D gene. Trimming shortened V by 8 bases and J by 6 bases, and 8 bases separated the two germline ends. This CDR3 is 11 amino acids long. CDR1 KGHSH and CDR2 LQKENI come from the germline V gene. Full variable domain (outside the CDR3, taken from reference TRBV18 and TRBJ1-5): NAGVMQNPRHLVRRRGQEARLRCSPMKGHSHVYWYRQLPEEGLKFMVYLQKENIIDESGMPKERFSAEFPKEGPSILRIQQVVRGDSAAYFCASPMVQPQHFGDGTRLSIL.

This chain links TRBV2 with TRBJ1-2, with TRBD1 matching over 9 bases. Germline CDR1 SNHLY, CDR2 FYNNEI. V shed 2 bases, J shed 3 bases, and the junction held 1 base outside the gene matches. CDR3 length: 14 amino acids. For the CDR3, the DNA is TGTGCCAGCAGTGAACGGACAGGGGACTATGGCTACACCTTC. This translates into CASSERTGDYGYTF.

The chain links TRBV5-4 to TRBJ2-7; D is undetermined. The V gene's germline CDR1 is SGHNT and CDR2 YYREEE (reference sequence). The V end was cut by 4 bases, the J end by 7 bases, with 12 bases between. This CDR3 is built from 12 residues. CDR3 in amino acids: CASSTSSREQYF. In DNA form, the CDR3 reads TGTGCCAGCAGCACCAGCTCGAGGGAGCAGTACTTC. The entire variable domain, with the rest obtained from reference TRBV5-4 and TRBJ2-7, is as follows: ETGVTQSPTHLIKTRGQQVTLRCSSQSGHNTVSWYQQALGQGPQFIFQYYREEENGRGNFPPRFSGLQFPNYSSELNVNALELDDSALYLCASSTSSREQYFGPGTRLTVT.

The chain couples TRBV9 to TRBJ2-1; perhaps D is TRBD1 or TRBD2 (5 bases each). This CDR3 is built from 16 residues. V dropped 0 bases and J dropped 2 bases, with 12 bases sitting between them. CDR1 is SGDLS and CDR2 is YYNGEE in the germline V gene. The CDR3 sequence: CASSVEYGAPYNEQFF. CDR3 in DNA: TGTGCCAGCAGCGTAGAATACGGGGCCCCCTACAATGAGCAGTTCTTC.

The DNA for the CDR3 is TGCGCCAGCAGTCAGGGCAGGGGAGGGGATCAGCCCCAGCATTTT. This encodes CASSQGRGGDQPQHF. The chain uses TRBV23-1 and TRBJ1-5; D is perhaps TRBD1 (6 bases). TRBV23-1 is sorted into the ORF group, with uncertain function. This CDR3 region has 15 residues. The V end lost 3 bases, the J end lost 5 bases, and 14 bases lay between the germline ends.

V and J are TRBV29-1 and TRBJ2-5, with D hard to call. The V and J ends lost 2 bases and 2 bases respectively, with 6 bases between them. The CDR3 has 12 amino acids. In germline, CDR1 is SQVTM, CDR2 ANQGSEA. In DNA, the CDR3 is TGCAGCGTTGAAAAAGGACAAGAGACCCAGTACTTC. Encoded protein: CSVEKGQETQYF.

The V and J genes are TRBV11-3 and TRBJ1-1, with TRBD1 as a possible D gene (6 bases). Germline CDR1 reads SGHNT; CDR2 reads YENEEA. Trimming took 3 bases from V and 5 from J, leaving 16 bases between them. The CDR3 covers 15 residues. The CDR3 region has the DNA TGTGCCAGCAGCTTGGGAGGGGGTGGCCGGACTGAAGCTTTCTTT. Its translation: CASSLGGGGRTEAFF.

The rearrangement links TRBV28 to TRBJ1-1; 10 bases map to TRBD1. The CDR3 is 16 amino acids. The germline V gene has CDR1 MDHEN and CDR2 SYDVKM. Trimming at V came to 6 bases and at J to 6 bases, leaving 13 bases not matched to a gene. The CDR3 coding sequence is TGTGCCAGCAGACAGGGGACAGGGGCTATACGCGCTGAAGCTTTCTTT. Translation: CASRQGTGAIRAEAFF.

The V call is TRBV4-1, the J call TRBJ2-7, with TRBD1 matching over 7 bases. This CDR3 has 14 amino acids. CDR1 is MGHRA, CDR2 YSYEKL, per germline. The J segment lost 3 bases and the V segment lost 0 bases, leaving 2 bases of the junction unmatched. CDR3 nucleotide sequence: TGCGCCAGCAGCCAAGATCGACAGGGCTACGAGCAGTACTTC. Translating it yields CASSQDRQGYEQYF.

The V gene is TRBV5-1, the J gene TRBJ2-5; D ambiguous. Trimming removed 4 bases at V and 0 bases at J, with 13 bases between. Looked up from germline, CDR1 is SGHRS and CDR2 is YFSETQ. CDR3 length: 15 amino acids. CDR3 sequence: CASSTFTWYQETQYF. DNA for the CDR3: TGCGCCAGCAGCACCTTCACATGGTACCAAGAGACCCAGTACTTC.

In DNA, the CDR3 is TGTGCTAGTGGTTTATATAGCACAGATACGCAGTATTTT. Its translation is CASGLYSTDTQYF. The chain is built from TRBV12-5 and TRBJ2-3; no firm D call. CDR3 length: 13 amino acids. CDR1 and CDR2 from the germline V gene are LGHNT and FRNRAP. Trimming pared 3 bases from V and 0 bases from J, leaving 4 bases between.

This clone was seen a single time. This chain joins TRBV5-1 and TRBJ1-1; TRBD1 agrees at 8 bases. This CDR3 region has 14 residues. In germline, CDR1 is SGHRS, CDR2 YFSETQ. Losses at the gene ends were 2 bases for V and 1 base for J; bases not matched to a gene: 1. DNA for the CDR3: TGCGCCAGCAGCTTAGGGACAGGGAACACTGAAGCTTTCTTT. This encodes CASSLGTGNTEAFF.

The chain joins TRBV10-1 to TRBJ2-3, with 9 nucleotides matching TRBD2. Germline lookup yields CDR1 WNHNN and CDR2 SYGVQD (reference sequence). The CDR3 spans 15 residues. V shed 2 bases and J 5 bases; nucleotides not matched to a gene: 5. CDR3 sequence reads: CASSEAAGGLDTQYF. Here the CDR3 DNA reads TGCGCCAGCAGTGAGGCAGCGGGAGGACTAGATACGCAGTATTTT.

The rearrangement uses TRBV6-5 and TRBJ1-4, with D unresolved. The CDR3 is 14 amino acids. Trimming stripped 0 bases from V and 2 bases from J, with 4 bases between. CDR1 is MNHEY and CDR2 is SVGAGI in the germline V gene. CDR3 DNA: TGTGCCAGCAGTTACTCCGCCACTAATGAAAAACTGTTTTTT. Residues: CASSYSATNEKLFF.